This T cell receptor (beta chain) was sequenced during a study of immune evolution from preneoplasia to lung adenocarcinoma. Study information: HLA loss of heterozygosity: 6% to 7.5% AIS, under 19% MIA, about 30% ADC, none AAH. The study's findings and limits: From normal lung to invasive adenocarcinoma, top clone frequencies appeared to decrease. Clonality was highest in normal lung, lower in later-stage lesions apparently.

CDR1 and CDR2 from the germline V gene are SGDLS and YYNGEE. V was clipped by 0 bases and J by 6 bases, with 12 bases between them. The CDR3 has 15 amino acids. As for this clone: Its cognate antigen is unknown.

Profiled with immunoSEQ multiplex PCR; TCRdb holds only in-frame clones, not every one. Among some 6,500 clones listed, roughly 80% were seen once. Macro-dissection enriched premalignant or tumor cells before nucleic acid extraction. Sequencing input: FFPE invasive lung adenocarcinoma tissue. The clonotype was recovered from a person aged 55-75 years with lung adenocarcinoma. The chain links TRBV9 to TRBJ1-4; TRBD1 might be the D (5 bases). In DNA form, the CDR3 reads TGTGCCAGCAGCGTAGCATCAGGGAGGGATGAAAAACTGTTTTTT. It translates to CASSVASGRDEKLFF. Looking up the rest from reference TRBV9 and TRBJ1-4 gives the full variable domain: DSGVTQTPKHLITATGQRVTLRCSPRSGDLSVYWYQQSLDQGLQFLIQYYNGEERAKGNILERFSAQQFPDLHSELNLSSLELGDSALYFCASSVASGRDEKLFFGSGTQLSVL.